This T cell receptor (beta chain) is from a study of cytomegalovirus exposure and HLA in healthy donors. The primer mix had 60 Vbeta and 13 Jbeta primers. The table came from immunoSEQ multiplex PCR; TCRdb's copy has only in-frame clones and leaves some out. The table records about 160,000 clones, roughly 78% of them present only once. Study-level points and caveats: TCR beta V- and J-gene trimming was later associated with a missense DCLRE1C variant. CMV serostatus was the sole immune exposure data available.

This clone came up once. Its target is unknown. What was sequenced was PBMCs. The receptor's source is a man aged 35-49 years in good health and CMV-seropositive.

The CDR3 DNA reads TGTGCCAGCAGCTTAGGCCGATCAGGGGGCGGAGGGGAGCTGTTTTTT. Amino acids: CASSLGRSGGGGELFF. J is TRBJ2-2 and V is TRBV7-6; 8 bases are shared with TRBD1. The germline gives CDR1 SGHVS, CDR2 FNYEAQ. J gave up 8 bases and V 1 base, and 9 bases lay outside the gene matches. This CDR3 comprises 16 residues.